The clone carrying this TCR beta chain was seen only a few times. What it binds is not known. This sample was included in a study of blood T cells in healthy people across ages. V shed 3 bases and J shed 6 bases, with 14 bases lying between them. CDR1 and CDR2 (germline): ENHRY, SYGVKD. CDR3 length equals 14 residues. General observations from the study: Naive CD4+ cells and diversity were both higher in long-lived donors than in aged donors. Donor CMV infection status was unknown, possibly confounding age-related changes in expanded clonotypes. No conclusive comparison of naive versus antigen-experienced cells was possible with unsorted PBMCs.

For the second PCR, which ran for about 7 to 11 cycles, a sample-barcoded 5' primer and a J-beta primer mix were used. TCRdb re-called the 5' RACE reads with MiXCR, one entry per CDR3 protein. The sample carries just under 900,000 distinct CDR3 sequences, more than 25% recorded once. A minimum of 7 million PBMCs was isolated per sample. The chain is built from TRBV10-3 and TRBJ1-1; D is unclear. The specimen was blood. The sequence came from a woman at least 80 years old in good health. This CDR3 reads CAISENPRQSEAFF. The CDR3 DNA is TGTGCCATCAGTGAAAACCCCCGGCAGTCTGAAGCTTTCTTT.